This TCR beta chain was identified in a study of cytomegalovirus exposure and HLA in healthy donors. The study's findings and limits: Clonal expansion, a later analysis showed, was greater in HLA-associated TCR beta chains than in equally common others. A missense variant in DCLRE1C was later tied to TCR beta V- and J-gene trimming.

Notes on this clone: Its antigen is unidentified.

Germline trimming cut 11 bases from V and 8 bases from J; bases unmatched to any gene: 11. This CDR3 region has 14 residues. Per germline, CDR1 SEHNR and CDR2 FQNEAQ (reference sequence). Primers included in the PCR were 60 Vbeta and 13 Jbeta primers. TCRdb's table, derived via immunoSEQ multiplex PCR, lists solely in-frame clones and lacks some. The sample data list roughly 43,000 clones. The source material was PBMCs. The chain is built from TRBV7-9 and TRBJ2-1; 11 bases are a match to TRBD2. The source is a woman aged 40 to 50 in good health and CMV-seronegative. This CDR3 is CAGNPGLAVDEQFF. For the CDR3, the DNA is TGTGCCGGGAATCCGGGACTAGCGGTCGATGAGCAGTTCTTC.